This T cell receptor (beta chain) was identified during a study of cytomegalovirus exposure and HLA in healthy donors. Points from the study as a whole: Reported performance of the classifier showed diagnosis of cytomegalovirus status with high specificity and sensitivity.

CDR3 length: 13 residues. Trimming at V came to 9 bases and at J to 6 bases, leaving 5 bases not matched to a gene. Germline V gene data show CDR1 as SNHLY and CDR2 as FYNNEI. With regard to this clone: Its antigen is unidentified.

Only in-frame clones appear in the TCRdb table, and some are missing; sequencing was by immunoSEQ multiplex PCR. This table has fewer than 120,000 clones, roughly 90% appearing once. The chain links TRBV2 to TRBJ2-1, with 10 bases aligning to TRBD1. The sample consisted of PBMCs. The receptor's source is a woman in her late teens or twenties in good health and CMV-seronegative. The CDR3 spells CASGGTGVNEQFF. The CDR3 region has the DNA TGTGCCAGTGGGGGGACAGGGGTCAATGAGCAGTTCTTC.